This T cell receptor (beta chain) was captured by sequencing in a study of CD8 T cells in Susac syndrome. RNA, at about 0.5 to 1 ug, was reverse transcribed with random hexamers. TCR beta CDR3 was amplified by immunoSEQ covering 54 Vbeta and 13 Jbeta. TCRdb re-analysed the immunoSEQ multiplex PCR reads in MiXCR, keeping a single row per CDR3 protein. Here the sample spans about 130,000 distinct CDR3 sequences, 90% to 95% being singletons. Sequencing used CD4+ T cells from PBMCs. The TCR was taken from a human donor in good health.

CDR3 DNA sequence: TGTGCCTGGATCAGCGGGAGCTCCTACAATGAGCAGTTCTTC. It is translated as CAWISGSSYNEQFF. The chain links TRBV30 to TRBJ2-1; 8 bases are a match to TRBD2. The germline CDR1 and CDR2 sequences are GTSNPN and SVGIG (reference sequence). V was clipped by 4 bases and J by 0 bases; unmatched bases: 2. The length of the CDR3 is 14 residues.